These 31 T cell receptor beta chains were all obtained from the same sample, sequenced in a study of Graves' ophthalmopathy and Graves' hyperthyroidism. Scientists amplified the TCR beta CDR3 regions from RNA transcripts. Second-round multiplex PCR followed a first-round RT-PCR using HTBI primers. One entry per CDR3 protein, called by TCRdb with MiXCR from the multiplex PCR reads. The data contain 200,000 to 300,000 distinct CDR3 sequences, approximately 42% of them seen just once; the ten biggest clones take up about 45%. The sample was peripheral blood. These receptors came from an adult man with Graves' ophthalmopathy.

The genes are TRBV19 and TRBJ2-7; D possibly corresponds to TRBD2 (5 bases). Per germline, CDR1 LNHDA and CDR2 SQIVND (reference sequence). This CDR3 region has 14 residues. V shed 5 bases and J shed 2 bases, with 13 bases lying between them. CDR3 in amino acids: CASSATRVTYEQYF. The DNA for the CDR3 is TGTGCCAGTAGTGCTACGAGGGTTACCTACGAGCAGTACTTC.

The genes are TRBV4-2 and TRBJ1-2; D possibly corresponds to TRBD1 (5 bases). The CDR3 totals 15 residues. V was shortened by 6 bases and J by 6 bases, with 20 bases between the two germline ends. Germline V gives CDR1 LGHNA, CDR2 YNFKEQ. CDR3 loop: CASSAGGTGLNGYTF. The CDR3 region has the DNA TGTGCCAGCAGTGCCGGGGGTACGGGGTTGAATGGCTACACCTTC.

The chain uses TRBV2 and TRBJ2-2; D is perhaps TRBD1 (6 bases). CDR1 is SNHLY and CDR2 is FYNNEI in the germline V gene. The CDR3 has 15 residues. Between the trimmed V and J ends, which lost 5 bases and 1 base, there was a span of 11 bases. This CDR3 reads CASSYVRGNTGELFF. The CDR3 bases are TGTGCCAGCAGTTACGTCAGGGGGAACACCGGGGAGCTGTTTTTT.

This clonotype was seen only a few times. The chain employs TRBV7-3 and TRBJ1-1; D not certain. Germline V gene sequence: CDR1 SGHTA, CDR2 FQGTGA. Trimming removed 0 bases from V and 5 bases from J, with 13 bases in between. CDR3 length equals 15 residues. CDR3 sequence reads: CASSLTSEGYTEAFF. In DNA form, the CDR3 reads TGTGCCAGCAGCTTAACTTCGGAAGGGTATACTGAAGCTTTCTTT.

The V and J genes are TRBV9 and TRBJ2-7; a weak D match, TRBD1 (5 bases). Germline V gene data show CDR1 as SGDLS and CDR2 as YYNGEE. CDR3 size: 14 residues. Trimming removed 6 bases from V and 6 bases from J, with 19 bases in between. Here the CDR3 DNA reads TGTGCCAGCACACCCTCCCCAGGGCTGGGCGAGCAGTACTTC. It is translated as CASTPSPGLGEQYF.

This chain joins TRBV29-1 and TRBJ1-6; 7 bases are a match to TRBD1. CDR3 length: 12 residues. The V segment lost 7 bases and the J segment 7 bases; nucleotides outside the gene matches: 4. Germline V lookup: CDR1 SQVTM, CDR2 ANQGSEA. DNA of the CDR3: TGCAGCGCACAGGGGCCGAATTCACCCCTCCACTTT. This gives the protein CSAQGPNSPLHF. The entire variable domain, with the rest obtained from reference TRBV29-1 and TRBJ1-6, is as follows: SAVISQKPSRDICQRGTSLTIQCQVDSQVTMMFWYRQQPGQSLTLIATANQGSEATYESGFVIDKFPISRPNLTFSTLTVSNMSPEDSSIYLCSAQGPNSPLHFGNGTRLTVT.

The chain couples TRBV10-3 to TRBJ1-5; D is possibly TRBD1 (5 bases). CDR3 length: 19 amino acids. Trimming cost V 5 bases and J 0 bases, with 23 bases left between them. Germline CDR1 is ENHRY and CDR2 is SYGVKD. CDR3 residues: CAISTTGGVNFYSNQPQHF. In DNA form, the CDR3 reads TGTGCCATCAGTACAACTGGGGGGGTCAACTTTTATAGCAATCAGCCCCAGCATTTT.

This clonotype was detected a few times. The chain combines TRBV19 with TRBJ2-5, with 7 bases fitting TRBD1. Germline CDR1 reads LNHDA; CDR2 reads SQIVND (reference sequence). The CDR3 runs to 14 residues. V shed 6 bases and J 4 bases; nucleotides not matched to a gene: 8. The CDR3 protein is CASSSDRVGETQYF. In DNA, the CDR3 is TGTGCCAGTAGCTCTGACAGGGTTGGAGAGACCCAGTACTTC.

This clonotype was seen a single time. The chain employs TRBV20-1 and TRBJ1-5; no clear D. CDR1 and CDR2 (germline): DFQATT, SNEGSKA (reference sequence). V was cut by 3 bases and J by 0 bases, with 9 bases left in between. The CDR3 has 14 residues. The DNA of the CDR3 is TGCAGTGCTAGGAGAGGGTCTAGCAATCAGCCCCAGCATTTT. Translated: CSARRGSSNQPQHF.

The V call is TRBV29-1, the J call TRBJ2-7; D is uncertain. The CDR3 length is 12 residues. CDR1 SQVTM and CDR2 ANQGSEA come from the germline V gene. CDR3 loop: CSYSIDNYEQYF. The CDR3 DNA reads as TGCAGTTACTCGATTGACAACTACGAGCAGTACTTC.

In the case of this clonotype: One end of the junction varies from germline; a read error may be responsible. This sequence joins TRBV7-2 and TRBJ1-5, with D hard to call. CDR3 length: 14 residues. CDR1 and CDR2 (germline): SGHTA, FQGNSA. The CDR3 spells CAGSPGRLNQPQHF. The CDR3, as DNA: TGTGCCGGCAGCCCCGGACGGCTCAATCAGCCCCAGCATTTT.

The chain recombines TRBV14 with TRBJ1-2; TRBD1 agrees at 9 bases. This CDR3 is built from 15 residues. V dropped 4 bases and J dropped 4; count of bases not matched to a gene: 7. The germline V gene has CDR1 SGHDN and CDR2 FVKESK. Here the CDR3 DNA reads TGTGCCAGCAGCCCCCGACAGGGGGGGGGCTATGGCTACACCTTC. It encodes CASSPRQGGGYGYTF.

V usage is TRBV20-1 and J usage is TRBJ2-7, with 8 nucleotides matching TRBD2. V gave up 4 bases and J gave up 2 bases; unmatched junction bases: 4. Germline CDR1 reads DFQATT; CDR2 reads SNEGSKA (reference sequence). The CDR3 contains 13 residues. This chain's CDR3 is CSATSGSTYEQYF. CDR3 DNA sequence: TGCAGTGCTACTAGCGGGTCCACCTACGAGCAGTACTTC.

The table lists this clonotype with many counts. The chain couples TRBV20-1 to TRBJ2-7; TRBD2 might be the D (5 bases). CDR3 length equals 14 residues. Deletions cut 5 bases from V and 0 bases from J, with 14 bases between. The germline gives CDR1 DFQATT, CDR2 SNEGSKA (reference sequence). CDR3 protein: CSARPAVSSYEQYF. The CDR3 nucleotides are TGCAGTGCTCGCCCAGCGGTTAGCTCCTACGAGCAGTACTTC.

The chain combines TRBV7-9 with TRBJ2-7; 7 bases match TRBD1. V was pared by 5 bases and J by 2 bases, with 6 bases of the junction left unmatched. The CDR3 is 14 residues long. Germline V lookup: CDR1 SEHNR, CDR2 FQNEAQ (reference sequence). CDR3 DNA sequence: TGTGCCAGCAGCCCGACAGGGTTAACCTACGAGCAGTACTTC. Amino acids: CASSPTGLTYEQYF. The full variable domain, in which reference TRBV7-9 and TRBJ2-7 provide the parts outside the CDR3, is DTGVSQNPRHKITKRGQNVTFRCDPISEHNRLYWYRQTLGQGPEFLTYFQNEAQLEKSRLLSDRFSAERPKGSFSTLEIQRTEQGDSAMYLCASSPTGLTYEQYFGPGTRLTVT.

For this clonotype: Mismatch with germline at one junction end may stem from a read error. This chain joins TRBV10-1 and TRBJ1-4; D unresolved. The germline gives CDR1 WNHNN, CDR2 SYGVQD (reference sequence). CDR3 length equals 14 residues. CDR3 residues: CASSYGETREKLFF. CDR3 nucleotides: TGTGCCAGCAGTTACGGGGAGACTAGGGAAAAACTGTTTTTT.

The chain couples TRBV25-1 to TRBJ1-6, with no clear D. The CDR3 spans 10 residues. The V end lost 8 bases, the J end lost 9 bases, and 5 bases lay between the germline ends. In germline, CDR1 is MGHDK, CDR2 SYGVNS. CDR3: CASASSPLHF. CDR3 sequence (DNA): TGTGCCAGCGCCAGTTCACCCCTCCACTTT.

The sample holds many counts of this clonotype. V and J are TRBV29-1 and TRBJ1-2; 9 bases fit TRBD1. CDR1 and CDR2 (germline): SQVTM, ANQGSEA. The CDR3 has 13 residues. The V segment lost 2 bases and the J segment 7 bases; nucleotides outside the gene matches: 5. The CDR3 protein is CSVETEDRGGYTF. The CDR3 DNA is TGCAGCGTTGAAACCGAGGACAGGGGTGGCTACACCTTC.

This clonotype appeared a single time. This chain links TRBV29-1 with TRBJ1-1; D possibly corresponds to TRBD1 (5 bases). This CDR3 is 13 amino acids long. The V gene lost 4 bases and the J gene lost 1 base, with 10 bases spanning the gap. Germline loops: CDR1 SQVTM, CDR2 ANQGSEA. The CDR3 coding sequence is TGCAGCGTTGGTCAGGGCGGGAACACTGAAGCTTTCTTT. This gives the protein CSVGQGGNTEAFF.

This clonotype has just a few counts. The chain carries TRBV5-5 and TRBJ1-4; D uncertain. The length of the CDR3 is 13 residues. Trimming took 3 bases from V and 8 from J, leaving 11 bases between them. Germline V lookup: CDR1 SGHKS, CDR2 YYEKEE (reference sequence). This CDR3 reads CASSWASTEKLFF. As DNA, the CDR3 is TGTGCCAGCAGCTGGGCCTCGACAGAAAAACTGTTTTTT.

The V gene is TRBV7-3, the J gene TRBJ1-5, with 10 nucleotides matching TRBD1. J lost 7 bases, V lost 3 bases, and 9 bases had no gene match. CDR1 and CDR2 from the germline V gene are SGHTA and FQGTGA. The CDR3 runs to 16 residues. The CDR3 DNA reads as TGTGCCAGCAGCTTGGGGGGGGGACAGGGGAGCCAGCCCCAGCATTTT. Translation gives CASSLGGGQGSQPQHF.

This clonotype was detected a few times. This chain links TRBV12-3 or TRBV12-4 with TRBJ1-1; TRBD1 matches 9 bases. The length of the CDR3 is 14 residues. V was clipped by 2 bases and J by 4 bases; unmatched bases: 2. CDR3 protein: CASSLKTGGTEAFF. CDR3 in DNA: TGTGCCAGCAGTTTAAAGACAGGGGGCACTGAAGCTTTCTTT.

The chain links TRBV19 to TRBJ1-2; 11 positions match TRBD1. Germline assignment: CDR1 LNHDA and CDR2 SQIVND (reference sequence). After removal of 3 bases from V and 2 bases from J, the junction contained 8 bases not matched to a gene. This CDR3 is built from 17 residues. The CDR3 protein is CASSIGTGGNSNYGYTF. Written as DNA, the CDR3 is TGTGCCAGTAGTATCGGGACAGGGGGAAATTCCAACTATGGCTACACCTTC.

The genes are TRBV5-5 and TRBJ1-1, with unresolved D. V lost 1 base, J lost 8 bases, and 6 bases lay in between. Per the germline V gene, CDR1 is SGHKS and CDR2 is YYEKEE (reference sequence). The CDR3 totals 11 residues. The CDR3 sequence: CASSLFQEAFF. CDR3 nucleotides: TGTGCCAGCAGCTTGTTTCAGGAAGCTTTCTTT.

The chain combines TRBV7-2 with TRBJ1-2, with 10 nucleotides matching TRBD1. This CDR3 is built from 16 residues. The V and J ends lost 5 bases and 6 bases, in that order; junction bases with no gene match: 12. CDR1 is SGHTA and CDR2 is FQGNSA in the germline V gene. The DNA for the CDR3 is TGTGCCAGCAGCCCATGGCGGGGGACAGGGGTGCATGGCTACACCTTC. This codes for CASSPWRGTGVHGYTF. Supplemented by reference TRBV7-2 and TRBJ1-2, the full variable domain reads GAGVSQSPSNKVTEKGKDVELRCDPISGHTALYWYRQSLGQGLEFLIYFQGNSAPDKSGLPSDRFSAERTGGSVSTLTIQRTQQEDSAVYLCASSPWRGTGVHGYTFGSGTRLTVV.

This clonotype was counted only a few times. The chain couples TRBV19 to TRBJ1-5; D unclear. CDR1 and CDR2 from the germline V gene are LNHDA and SQIVND (reference sequence). V shed 4 bases and J shed 3 bases, with 10 bases lying between them. The CDR3 has 14 amino acids. Written as DNA, the CDR3 is TGTGCCAGTAGTAGTCAGGTTAACAATCAGCCCCAGCATTTT. It translates to CASSSQVNNQPQHF.

As to this clonotype: A clone one base away is much larger, so this may be a read error. The J gene is TRBJ1-1, the V gene TRBV20-1; no definite D call. The germline V gene encodes CDR1 DFQATT and CDR2 SNEGSKA (reference sequence). The CDR3 totals 12 residues. The V and J ends lost 3 bases and 1 base respectively, with 6 bases between them. CDR3 sequence (DNA): TGCAGTGCTAGGAGGCGGAACACTGAAGCTTTCTTT. Its translation: CSARRRNTEAFF.

This clonotype was observed a handful of times. V usage is TRBV29-1 and J usage is TRBJ1-1; D uncertain. This CDR3 has 11 amino acids. Germline assignment: CDR1 SQVTM and CDR2 ANQGSEA. Between the trimmed V and J ends, which lost 4 bases and 3 bases, there was a span of 6 bases. In nucleotides, the CDR3 is TGCAGCGTTGGTAAAGACACTGAAGCTTTCTTT. Its translation: CSVGKDTEAFF.

As to this clonotype: Since a much larger clone is just one base distant, this may be a read error. V is TRBV10-3 and J is TRBJ1-4; 8 nucleotides line up with TRBD1. Trimming took 2 bases from V and 5 from J; bases not matched to a gene: 1. Germline V CDR1 and CDR2: ENHRY, SYGVKD. The CDR3 is 14 residues long. Here the CDR3 reads CAISEDRGNEKLFF. The CDR3 nucleotides read TGTGCCATCAGTGAGGACAGGGGAAATGAAAAACTGTTTTTT.

The table lists this clonotype with a few counts. In nucleotides, the CDR3 is TGTGCCAGCACCACGGGTGGAGGGTACCCTGGGACCCAGTACTTC. It is translated as CASTTGGGYPGTQYF. This chain joins TRBV2 and TRBJ2-5; D is possibly TRBD2 (6 bases). This CDR3 region has 15 residues. Germline CDR1 and CDR2: SNHLY and FYNNEI. V was clipped by 7 bases and J by 7 bases, with 22 bases between them.

This clonotype was recorded only once. CDR3: CASSRAPSKSYEQYF. For the CDR3, the DNA is TGTGCCAGCAGCCGAGCCCCTAGTAAGTCCTACGAGCAGTACTTC. This chain joins TRBV3-1 and TRBJ2-7; D not resolved. Trimming took off 4 bases at V and 1 base at J, with 14 bases between the two ends. The CDR3 runs to 15 residues. Germline assignment: CDR1 LGHDT and CDR2 YNNKEL (reference sequence).